The 27 T cell receptor beta chains listed next were all sequenced from one sample in a study of T cell responses to AZD1222 COVID-19 vaccine. Using immunoSEQ multiplex PCR, the repertoire was profiled, and TCRdb retains in-frame clones only, with some absent. The table lists some 200,000 clones, roughly 92% of them singletons. Sequenced material: peripheral blood, taken 28 days after the second AZD1222 dose. The receptors come from an adult who received the AZD1222 COVID-19 vaccine.

The V gene is TRBV3-1 (or the pseudogene TRBV3-2), the J gene TRBJ2-7; unclear D gene. V dropped 1 base and J dropped 3 bases, with 13 bases sitting between them. Germline V gene lookup returns CDR1 LGHDT and CDR2 YNNKEL (reference sequence). This CDR3 spans 15 amino acids. The CDR3 reads CASSQGFGSYYEQYF. CDR3 nucleotides: TGTGCCAGCAGCCAAGGATTCGGCAGCTACTACGAGCAGTACTTC.

The chain couples TRBV5-4 to TRBJ1-1; possible D gene TRBD1, 6 bases. The V gene's germline CDR1 is SGHNT and CDR2 YYREEE (reference sequence). The V gene lost 5 bases and the J gene lost 5 bases, with 19 bases spanning the gap. The CDR3 sequence is 15 residues long. CDR3 sequence reads: CASRSTGKVRTEAFF. The CDR3 DNA follows: TGTGCCAGCAGAAGCACAGGGAAAGTGAGGACTGAAGCTTTCTTT.

This chain connects TRBV28 to TRBJ2-7, with 8 positions matching TRBD2. CDR1 and CDR2 from the germline V gene are MDHEN and SYDVKM. The CDR3 is 15 residues long. The ends lost 5 bases at V and 0 bases at J; junction bases unmatched: 6. CDR3 bases: TGTGCCAGCAGTAATAGCGGGGAGAGCTCCTACGAGCAGTACTTC. Protein sequence: CASSNSGESSYEQYF.

The genes are TRBV5-1 and TRBJ1-6; no firm D call. This CDR3 is built from 16 residues. Germline assignment: CDR1 SGHRS and CDR2 YFSETQ. Trimming cost V 0 bases and J 4 bases, with 11 bases left between them. The CDR3 sequence: CASSLEAVTYNSPLHF. In nucleotides, the CDR3 is TGCGCCAGCAGCTTGGAGGCTGTGACTTATAATTCACCCCTCCACTTT. Together with reference TRBV5-1 and TRBJ1-6, the CDR3 gives the full variable domain: KAGVTQTPRYLIKTRGQQVTLSCSPISGHRSVSWYQQTPGQGLQFLFEYFSETQRNKGNFPGRFSGRQFSNSRSEMNVSTLELGDSALYLCASSLEAVTYNSPLHFGNGTRLTVT.

CDR3 loop: CASSFLVGGLQVETQYF. The CDR3 nucleotides are TGTGCCAGCAGCTTTTTGGTTGGGGGGCTACAAGTGGAGACCCAGTACTTC. The J gene is TRBJ2-5, the V gene TRBV11-2; D could derive from TRBD1 or TRBD2 (6 bases each). This CDR3 region has 17 residues. Germline CDR1 reads SGHAT; CDR2 reads FQNNGV. V gave up 3 bases and J gave up 5 bases, with 22 bases separating them.

The gene calls are TRBV6-5 and TRBJ1-1; D is possibly TRBD1 (6 bases). V dropped 6 bases and J dropped 2 bases, with 13 bases sitting between them. The CDR3 runs 14 residues. The germline V gene encodes CDR1 MNHEY and CDR2 SVGAGI. CDR3 protein: CASRATGLNTEAFF. In DNA form, the CDR3 reads TGTGCCAGCAGAGCGACAGGTTTAAACACTGAAGCTTTCTTT.

The V call is TRBV30, the J call TRBJ1-5, with a weak D call TRBD1 (5 bases). Germline CDR1 and CDR2: GTSNPN and SVGIG (reference sequence). Trimming took off 0 bases at V and 6 bases at J, with 12 bases between the two ends. The CDR3 totals 14 residues. In nucleotides, the CDR3 is TGTGCCTGGAGTGTACATGGGGGTAGTCAGCCCCAGCATTTT. It is translated as CAWSVHGGSQPQHF.

J is TRBJ1-3 and V is TRBV10-1; the D is unclear. The germline gives CDR1 WNHNN, CDR2 SYGVQD (reference sequence). V dropped 6 bases and J dropped 1 base, with 7 bases sitting between them. This CDR3 comprises 13 residues. CDR3 residues: CASSEGSGNTIYF. The CDR3 DNA follows: TGCGCCAGCAGCGAAGGATCTGGAAACACCATATATTTT.

The rearrangement joins TRBV4-1 to TRBJ2-5; TRBD2 aligns across 7 bases. Trimming at V came to 1 base and at J to 2 bases, leaving 7 bases not matched to a gene. The germline CDR1 and CDR2 sequences are MGHRA and YSYEKL. CDR3 length: 16 residues. The CDR3 DNA sequence: TGCGCCAGCAGCCAAGGGGCTAGCGGAAGTCAAGAGACCCAGTACTTC. It is translated as CASSQGASGSQETQYF.

This clone appeared a few times. J is TRBJ2-7 and V is TRBV12-5; TRBD1 is a possible D gene (5 bases). The CDR3 extends over 11 amino acids. Trimming shortened V by 10 bases and J by 3 bases, and 10 bases separated the two germline ends. Germline CDR1 is LGHNT and CDR2 is FRNRAP. The CDR3 sequence is CATSRGYEQYF. The DNA for the CDR3 is TGTGCTACCTCTAGGGGCTACGAGCAGTACTTC.

This chain uses TRBV5-1 with TRBJ2-3; the D gene is possibly TRBD1 (6 bases). CDR3 size: 14 residues. Between the trimmed V and J ends, which lost 4 bases and 2 bases, there was a span of 11 bases. CDR1 is SGHRS, CDR2 YFSETQ, per germline. The CDR3 sequence: CASSKQGPTDTQYF. CDR3 DNA: TGCGCCAGCAGCAAACAGGGTCCCACAGATACGCAGTATTTT.

The chain employs TRBV2 and TRBJ1-6; the D is unclear. CDR3 length: 15 amino acids. Trimming shortened V by 4 bases and J by 0 bases, and 7 bases separated the two germline ends. Germline V gives CDR1 SNHLY, CDR2 FYNNEI. The DNA of the CDR3 is TGTGCCAGCAGTGCAGAGGCCTCCTATAATTCACCCCTCCACTTT. Encoded protein: CASSAEASYNSPLHF.

The chain recombines TRBV7-3 with TRBJ2-1, with D perhaps assigned TRBD1 or TRBD2 (7 bases each). The germline V gene encodes CDR1 SGHTA and CDR2 FQGTGA. The CDR3 loop spans 17 amino acids. V gave up 5 bases and J gave up 6 bases, with 23 bases separating them. The CDR3 DNA follows: TGTGCCAGCAGCGTAGGGCCCCTGACAGGGAGGGTCAATGAGCAGTTCTTC. Translated: CASSVGPLTGRVNEQFF. Drawing the rest from reference TRBV7-3 and TRBJ2-1, the complete variable domain is GAGVSQTPSNKVTEKGKYVELRCDPISGHTALYWYRQSLGQGPEFLIYFQGTGAADDSGLPNDRFFAVRPEGSVSTLKIQRTERGDSAVYLCASSVGPLTGRVNEQFFGPGTRLTVL.

The chain employs TRBV28 and TRBJ1-3, with no clear D. The CDR3 runs 12 residues. Between the trimmed V and J ends, which lost 10 bases and 2 bases, there was a span of 9 bases. Germline CDR1 is MDHEN and CDR2 is SYDVKM. In DNA form, the CDR3 reads TGTGCCACTAGCCAGACTGGAAACACCATATATTTT. It codes for CATSQTGNTIYF.

The chain links TRBV18 to TRBJ2-4, with 7 bases that match TRBD1. The germline CDR1 and CDR2 sequences are KGHSH and LQKENI. The V segment lost 3 bases and the J segment 3 bases; nucleotides outside the gene matches: 14. This CDR3 has 18 amino acids. The chain's CDR3 is CASSPSYTGVNGKNIQYF. The DNA of the CDR3 is TGTGCCAGCTCACCCTCCTATACAGGGGTTAACGGCAAAAACATTCAGTACTTC.

The chain joins TRBV23-1 to TRBJ2-1; TRBD2 aligns across 15 bases. TRBV23-1 carries the ORF label, with uncertain function. Unmatched junction bases numbered 5, after V lost 0 bases and J lost 8 bases. CDR3 length equals 17 residues. For the CDR3, the DNA is TGCGCCAGCAGTCAATCAAGGACTAGCGGGAGGGGGCATGAGCAGTTCTTC. Amino acid sequence: CASSQSRTSGRGHEQFF.

The V gene is TRBV5-8, the J gene TRBJ2-3, with D possibly matching TRBD1 (6 bases). Trimming stripped 3 bases from V and 9 bases from J, with 14 bases between. Germline V gene data show CDR1 as SGHTS and CDR2 as YDEGEE. The CDR3 consists of 13 residues. CDR3 nucleotide sequence: TGTGCCAGCAGCTCGGACCCACAGGGAACGCAGTATTTT. It is translated as CASSSDPQGTQYF.

The chain combines TRBV3-1 (or the pseudogene TRBV3-2) with TRBJ2-5; D not certain. Trimming stripped 2 bases from V and 4 bases from J, with 11 bases between. Germline CDR1 reads LGHDT; CDR2 reads YNNKEL (reference sequence). This CDR3 contains 14 residues. The CDR3: CASSQSLVGETQYF. CDR3 coding DNA: TGTGCCAGCAGCCAAAGTCTAGTCGGAGAGACCCAGTACTTC.

In this sample, this clone turned up once. V gene TRBV9 combines with J gene TRBJ1-3; 7 bases are shared with TRBD1. CDR1 is SGDLS and CDR2 is YYNGEE in the germline V gene. The length of the CDR3 is 16 residues. The V segment lost 4 bases and the J segment 2 bases; nucleotides outside the gene matches: 9. The CDR3 sequence: CASSPRGGEPGNTIYF. The CDR3 DNA reads TGTGCCAGCAGCCCGCGAGGGGGCGAACCTGGAAACACCATATATTTT.

This clone occurred a few times. The J gene is TRBJ2-5, the V gene TRBV5-4, with 7 bases fitting TRBD1. V was clipped by 2 bases and J by 4 bases; unmatched bases: 5. CDR3 length: 14 amino acids. Germline lookup yields CDR1 SGHNT and CDR2 YYREEE (reference sequence). The CDR3 DNA follows: TGTGCCAGCAGCTTTGACAGGGTCGGAGAGACCCAGTACTTC. Its translation: CASSFDRVGETQYF.

The chain uses TRBV7-2 and TRBJ1-5; perhaps TRBD1 as D (5 bases). V was cut by 1 base and J by 7 bases, with 14 bases left in between. CDR1 SGHTA and CDR2 FQGNSA come from the germline V gene. This CDR3 contains 15 residues. The CDR3 reads CASSLVGWGDQPQHF. In nucleotides, the CDR3 is TGTGCCAGCAGCTTAGTAGGTTGGGGCGACCAGCCCCAGCATTTT. Combining the CDR3 with reference TRBV7-2 and TRBJ1-5 gives the whole variable domain GAGVSQSPSNKVTEKGKDVELRCDPISGHTALYWYRQSLGQGLEFLIYFQGNSAPDKSGLPSDRFSAERTGGSVSTLTIQRTQQEDSAVYLCASSLVGWGDQPQHFGDGTRLSIL.

This clone is a singleton in its sample. The chain recombines TRBV7-2 with TRBJ2-7; 11 bases agree with TRBD2. J gave up 2 bases and V 4 bases, and 7 bases lay outside the gene matches. Germline V gene sequence: CDR1 SGHTA, CDR2 FQGNSA. CDR3 length: 16 residues. CDR3 amino acids: CASSSTGTSGTYEQYF. The CDR3 nucleotides read TGTGCCAGCAGCTCAACCGGGACTAGCGGAACCTACGAGCAGTACTTC. The entire variable domain, with the rest obtained from reference TRBV7-2 and TRBJ2-7, is as follows: GAGVSQSPSNKVTEKGKDVELRCDPISGHTALYWYRQSLGQGLEFLIYFQGNSAPDKSGLPSDRFSAERTGGSVSTLTIQRTQQEDSAVYLCASSSTGTSGTYEQYFGPGTRLTVT.

This clone was counted a single time. This rearrangement joins TRBV7-9 to TRBJ2-1; 8 bases line up with TRBD1. The germline V gene encodes CDR1 SEHNR and CDR2 FQNEAQ (reference sequence). The CDR3 is made up of 16 amino acids. V lost 1 base, J lost 4 bases, and 6 bases stayed unmatched. This chain's CDR3 is CASSLVQGARYNEQFF. CDR3 DNA sequence: TGTGCCAGCAGCTTAGTTCAGGGGGCGCGGTACAATGAGCAGTTCTTC.

The CDR3 DNA reads as TGTGCCAGCAGCGTGGACGTTAACTATGGCTACACCTTC. Protein product: CASSVDVNYGYTF. The V call is TRBV9, the J call TRBJ1-2; D uncertain. Germline-derived CDR1 and CDR2 are SGDLS and YYNGEE. The CDR3 runs 13 residues. Trimming left V 2 bases short and J 1 base short, with 6 bases between.

The rearrangement links TRBV6-5 to TRBJ1-1; no clear D gene. Germline assignment: CDR1 MNHEY and CDR2 SVGAGI. Trimming took off 2 bases at V and 1 base at J, with 5 bases between the two ends. The CDR3 runs to 13 residues. The CDR3 protein is CASSYGQNTEAFF. CDR3 coding DNA: TGTGCCAGCAGTTACGGGCAGAACACTGAAGCTTTCTTT.

V is TRBV18 and J is TRBJ2-2; TRBD1 is a possible D gene (6 bases). The CDR3 is 16 residues long. Trimming cost V 0 bases and J 4 bases, with 12 bases left between them. The germline gives CDR1 KGHSH, CDR2 LQKENI. CDR3 residues: CASSPPPTGSTGELFF. The CDR3 nucleotides read TGTGCCAGCTCACCACCCCCTACAGGGAGCACCGGGGAGCTGTTTTTT.

This chain uses TRBV5-1 with TRBJ1-1; 9 bases agree with TRBD1. Germline CDR1 reads SGHRS; CDR2 reads YFSETQ. CDR3 size: 14 residues. V gave up 6 bases and J gave up 4 bases; unmatched junction bases: 7. CDR3 loop: CASTQTGGGTEAFF. DNA of the CDR3: TGCGCCAGCACCCAAACAGGGGGCGGCACTGAAGCTTTCTTT.